The rows below give T cell receptor beta chains drawn from one sample of a study of human T cells and chemical hapten exposure. Each CDR3 protein gets one entry after TCRdb re-called the RACE reads with MiXCR. The table records roughly 70,000 distinct CDR3 sequences, about 31% of them present only once. Sequencing used whole blood, obtained in connection with sensitization to the hapten diphenylcyclopropenone (DPC). The receptors were sampled from a man aged 35 to 55 with alopecia areata. Some clones in this sample may be carry-over from other donors' samples. Both conserved end residues are part of each CDR3. D genes are given only for firm matches. Expanded clones are given a class, and other clones once, few, many or no size at all.

clone size	V gene	J gene	D gene	CDR3 protein	CDR3 DNA
medium-sized	TRBV7-2	TRBJ2-3	TRBD2	CASSLSTSADTQYF	TGTGCCAGCAGCTTATCGACTAGCGCTGATACGCAGTATTTT
.	TRBV12-3/TRBV12-4	TRBJ2-1	TRBD2	CASSSGRAHEQFF	TGTGCCAGCAGTAGCGGGAGGGCCCATGAGCAGTTCTTC
.	TRBV12-3/TRBV12-4	TRBJ1-1	.	CASTRTGGLPNTEAFF	TGTGCCAGCACCCGGACGGGCGGACTGCCGAACACTGAAGCTTTCTTT
.	TRBV28	TRBJ2-3	.	CASSGGDSSTDTQYF	TGTGCCAGCAGTGGAGGGGATTCTAGCACAGATACGCAGTATTTT
few	TRBV2	TRBJ2-1	.	CASSELAYEQFF	TGTGCCAGCAGTGAACTGGCCTATGAGCAGTTCTTC
few	TRBV29-1	TRBJ1-4	.	CSVEGIQGETNEKLFF	TGCAGCGTTGAAGGGATACAGGGAGAAACTAATGAAAAACTGTTTTTT
.	TRBV28	TRBJ2-7	TRBD1	CASSLGTGEYEQYF	TGTGCCAGCAGCCTCGGGACAGGGGAGTACGAGCAGTACTTC
few	TRBV7-3	TRBJ1-1	.	CASSLEGRGTEAFF	TGTGCCAGCAGCTTAGAGGGCCGCGGGACTGAAGCTTTCTTT
once	TRBV7-9	TRBJ2-1	.	CASSYQDQTYNEQFF	TGTGCCAGCAGCTACCAGGACCAGACCTACAATGAGCAGTTCTTC
.	TRBV12-3/TRBV12-4	TRBJ1-1	.	CASSLVRAEAFF	TGTGCCAGCAGTTTAGTAAGGGCTGAAGCTTTCTTT
.	TRBV20-1	TRBJ1-5	.	CSARVAEKRQPQHF	TGCAGTGCTAGAGTAGCAGAAAAGAGGCAGCCCCAGCATTTT
.	TRBV28	TRBJ2-7	.	CASSFRVAGTSSYEQYF	TGTGCCAGCAGTTTCAGGGTTGCGGGAACGAGCTCCTACGAGCAGTACTTC
.	TRBV25-1	TRBJ2-7	TRBD2	CASSGIAGEQYF	TGTGCCAGCAGCGGAATAGCGGGCGAGCAGTACTTC
.	TRBV15	TRBJ2-4	TRBD2	CATSLLAGKNIQYF	TGTGCCACCAGCCTACTAGCGGGTAAAAACATTCAGTACTTC
.	TRBV7-2	TRBJ2-5	.	CASSFGWEETQYF	TGTGCCAGCAGCTTTGGCTGGGAAGAGACCCAGTACTTC
.	TRBV12-3/TRBV12-4	TRBJ2-7	.	CASSPAGGRNSEQYF	TGTGCCAGCAGTCCCGCCGGGGGGCGTAATTCGGAGCAGTACTTC
.	TRBV7-9	TRBJ2-1	TRBD2	CASSPTPLAGEYNEQFF	TGTGCCAGCAGCCCTACCCCACTAGCGGGGGAATACAATGAGCAGTTCTTC